This T cell receptor beta chain came from a study of blood T cell repertoires in COVID-19. Study background: Spain, Italy and the United States supplied samples that represented acute and convalescent COVID-19.

Note on this clone: This clone may be a read error of a much larger clone one base away. This sample includes further DNA sequences coding for the same CDR3.

The CDR3 covers 11 residues. V was clipped by 5 bases and J by 3 bases, with 5 bases between them. The germline CDR1 and CDR2 sequences are SGHNT and YENEEA. TCRdb keeps only in-frame clones here, not all; method: immunoSEQ multiplex PCR. The data contain 60,000 to 70,000 clones, 80% to 90% of them seen just once; the ten biggest clones take up 15% to 19%. This TCR came from a man at least 80 years old with acute or convalescent COVID-19. The chain has TRBV11-3 and TRBJ2-7, with D uncertain. Sequencing was performed on peripheral blood. The CDR3 nucleotides are TGTGCCAGCAGCGCCGGCTACGAGCAGTACTTC. Translated: CASSAGYEQYF.